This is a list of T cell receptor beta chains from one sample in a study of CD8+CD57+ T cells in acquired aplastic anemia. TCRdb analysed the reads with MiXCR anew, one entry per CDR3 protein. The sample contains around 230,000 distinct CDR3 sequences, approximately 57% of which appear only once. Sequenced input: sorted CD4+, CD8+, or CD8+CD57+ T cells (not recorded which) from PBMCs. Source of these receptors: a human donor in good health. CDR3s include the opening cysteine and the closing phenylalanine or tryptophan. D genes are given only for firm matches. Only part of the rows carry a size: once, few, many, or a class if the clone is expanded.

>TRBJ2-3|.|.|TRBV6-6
TGTGCCAGCAACCGGGACTCGAGGGGGTCTGGCACAGATACGCAGTATTTT
CASNRDSRGSGTDTQYF
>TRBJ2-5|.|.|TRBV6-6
TGCGCCAGCAGTTACTCCGACGGTTCGGAGACCCAGTACTTC
CASSYSDGSETQYF
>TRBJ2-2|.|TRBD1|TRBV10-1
TGCGCCAGCAGTGACCAGGGGGCGAACACCGGGGAGCTGTTTTTT
CASSDQGANTGELFF
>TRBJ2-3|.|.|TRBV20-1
TGCAGTGCTAGCCGGGGCAGCGCAGATACGCAGTATTTT
CSASRGSADTQYF
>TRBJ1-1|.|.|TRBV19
TGTGCCAGTAGTATAAAGGGACGGGGTTTCGGGGAGAACACTGAAGCTTTCTTT
CASSIKGRGFGENTEAFF
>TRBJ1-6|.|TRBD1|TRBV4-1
TGCGCCAGCAGCCCGGGGGGGATAAACAGGGGACCTGGGGGTTCACCCCTCCACTTT
CASSPGGINRGPGGSPLHF
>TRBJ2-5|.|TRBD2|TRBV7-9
TGTGCCAGCAGCTTAGCGGCTAGCGGGGGGATCCAAGAGACCCAGTACTTC
CASSLAASGGIQETQYF
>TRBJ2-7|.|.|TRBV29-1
TGCGGCGTTGAAGGGGAGACCTACGAGCAGTACTTC
CGVEGETYEQYF
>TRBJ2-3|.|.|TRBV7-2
TGTGCCAGCAGAGAGGATGGAGTAAACACAGATACGCAGTATTTT
CASREDGVNTDTQYF
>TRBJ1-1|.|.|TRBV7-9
TGTGCCAGCAGCGTGCTACAGGAGCAAGCTTTCTTT
CASSVLQEQAFF
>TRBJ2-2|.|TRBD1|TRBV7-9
TGTGCCAGCAGTCATACCGGGACAGGGGCGGTCACCGGGGAGCTGTTTTTT
CASSHTGTGAVTGELFF
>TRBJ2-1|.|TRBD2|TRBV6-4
TGTGCCAGCACTGAATCCCAGGGGACTAGCGGGGCCAGATTCTCCTACAATGAGCAGTTCTTC
CASTESQGTSGARFSYNEQFF
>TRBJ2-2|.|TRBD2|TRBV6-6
TGTGCCAGCAGTTACACTAGCGGGATGAACACCGGGGAGCTGTTTTTT
CASSYTSGMNTGELFF
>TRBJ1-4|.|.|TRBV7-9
TGTGCCAGCAGCTTAGGGGGGACGAGGGATGGTGAAAAACTGTTTTTT
CASSLGGTRDGEKLFF
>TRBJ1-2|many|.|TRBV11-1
TGTGCCAGCAGCTTAGAGACAGTATCTGACTATGGCTACACCTTC
CASSLETVSDYGYTF
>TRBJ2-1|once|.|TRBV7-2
TGTGCCAGCAGCCCTCAGGGGGAGGATGAGCAGTTCTTC
CASSPQGEDEQFF
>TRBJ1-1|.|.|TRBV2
TGTGCCAGCAGTGCAGGTAGTCTCATGAACACTGAAGCTTTCTTT
CASSAGSLMNTEAFF
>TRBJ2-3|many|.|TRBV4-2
TGTGCCAGCAGCCAAGCCCCAGATACGCAGTATTTT
CASSQAPDTQYF